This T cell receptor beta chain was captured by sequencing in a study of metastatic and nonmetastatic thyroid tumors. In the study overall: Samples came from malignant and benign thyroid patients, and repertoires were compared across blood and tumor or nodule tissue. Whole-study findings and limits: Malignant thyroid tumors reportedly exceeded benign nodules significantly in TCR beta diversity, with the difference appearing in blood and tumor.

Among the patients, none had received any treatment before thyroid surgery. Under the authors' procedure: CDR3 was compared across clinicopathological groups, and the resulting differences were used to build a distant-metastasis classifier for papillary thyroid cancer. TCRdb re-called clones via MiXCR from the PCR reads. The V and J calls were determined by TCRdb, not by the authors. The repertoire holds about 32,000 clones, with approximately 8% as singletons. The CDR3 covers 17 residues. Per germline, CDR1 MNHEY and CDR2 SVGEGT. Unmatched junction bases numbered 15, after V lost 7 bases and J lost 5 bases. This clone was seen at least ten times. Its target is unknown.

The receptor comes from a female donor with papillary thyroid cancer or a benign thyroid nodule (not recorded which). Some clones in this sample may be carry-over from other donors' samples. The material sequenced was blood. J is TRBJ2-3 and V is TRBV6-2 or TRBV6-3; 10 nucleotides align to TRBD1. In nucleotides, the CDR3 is TGTGCCAGCAAAAGAAACCGGGACAGGGGTACGGGAGATACGCAGTATTTT. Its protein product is CASKRNRDRGTGDTQYF.